This TCR beta chain was observed in a study of vaccination and CD4 T cells after COVID-19. Cultured CD4+ T cell DNA was sequenced using the Oncomine TCR Beta short-read assay. Cultured CD4+ T cells were the source of extracted genomic DNA. TCRdb used MiXCR to reprocess the PCR reads, holding one entry per CDR3 protein. Among approximately 9,000 distinct CDR3 sequences listed, about 40% were seen once. V was clipped by 6 bases and J by 5 bases, with 16 bases between them. CDR3 size: 14 residues. Germline V gives CDR1 LNHDA, CDR2 SQIVND (reference sequence). A remark on this clonotype: As yet, its antigen is unknown.

Described treatment: roughly ten-day PBMC culture with coronavirus spike peptide pools or control peptides (ViraFEST assay). The unexposed donor provided CD4+ T cells, which were taken before the COVID-19 pandemic (2011-2018). The receptor was isolated from a human donor in good health. Sequences were obtained from CD4+ T cells from blood, cultured in vitro. The chain combines TRBV19 with TRBJ1-1, with a weak D call TRBD1 (6 bases). The CDR3 DNA is TGTGCCAGTAGCCGGGGTAGGGGGAGGACTGAAGCTTTCTTT. It codes for CASSRGRGRTEAFF.